This TCR beta chain was profiled in a study of response to subunit inactivated influenza vaccine. This clonotype was counted only a few times. TCRdb redid the calling of the RT-PCR reads with MiXCR, one entry per CDR3 protein. The sample lists more than 450,000 distinct CDR3 sequences, about 11% occurring once. The sample also formed part of further work on T cells expressing NK-cell markers. That work adds: 5'RACE template switching with UMIs produced the TCR beta cDNA. One of the eight sequenced donors was seronegative, whereas the other seven were HCMV-seropositive. T cells sorted in several experiments were restricted to alpha-beta TCR T cells by an anti-gamma-delta TCR antibody. Uncertainty persisted over the HCMV specificity of expanded NKG2C+ T cell clones.

The clonotype was recovered from a man aged 45-65 years who received an inactivated influenza vaccine. Here the sequenced sample was PBMCs from blood, taken on the day of vaccination.

The CDR3 loop reads CASSLGAGRYEQYF. CDR3 in DNA: TGTGCCAGCAGTTTGGGGGCCGGGCGCTACGAGCAGTACTTC. The V gene is TRBV27, the J gene TRBJ2-7; possibly TRBD1 for D (6 bases). This CDR3 has 14 amino acids. The germline V and J ends were trimmed by 3 bases and 3 bases, with 12 bases remaining between them. Germline V gene sequence: CDR1 MNHEY, CDR2 SMNVEV (reference sequence).